These 29 T cell receptor beta chains were all obtained from the same sample, sequenced in a study of blood T cell repertoires in COVID-19 (dated by TCRdb to the early 2020s). Library preparation used the immunoSEQ multiplex PCR assay. Drawn from immuneACCESS, this table holds only the in-frame rearrangements with V and J called that TCRdb kept. Clones are partly lost; checked studies trace under half to an unresolved V gene and leave the rest unexplained. Here the sample has about 200,000 clones; around nine tenths occur a single time. In total, the top ten clones hold under 5.5% of the sample. The sequencing sample was made of peripheral blood. The origin of the receptors is a woman aged 40 to 50 with acute or convalescent COVID-19.

The chain has TRBV5-1 and TRBJ2-5; the match to TRBD2 covers 9 bases. The CDR3 consists of 17 residues. Germline-derived CDR1 and CDR2 are SGHRS and YFSETQ. With V trimmed by 4 bases and J by 1 base, 11 bases remained unmatched. The CDR3 nucleotides are TGCGCCAGCAGCCCAACTCTAGCGGGACGATTCCAAGAGACCCAGTACTTC. Its protein product is CASSPTLAGRFQETQYF. Full variable domain (remainder filled in from reference TRBV5-1 and TRBJ2-5): KAGVTQTPRYLIKTRGQQVTLSCSPISGHRSVSWYQQTPGQGLQFLFEYFSETQRNKGNFPGRFSGRQFSNSRSEMNVSTLELGDSALYLCASSPTLAGRFQETQYFGPGTRLLVL.

This rearrangement joins TRBV29-1 to TRBJ2-7; possible D gene TRBD1, 6 bases. The CDR3 is 12 residues long. V shed 6 bases and J shed 4 bases, with 13 bases lying between them. Germline V gene sequence: CDR1 SQVTM, CDR2 ANQGSEA. The CDR3 region is CSVIDRLYEQYV. The CDR3 DNA reads as TGCAGCGTAATAGACAGGCTATACGAGCAGTACGTC.

This chain uses TRBV29-1 with TRBJ1-6; TRBD1 aligns across 10 bases. The V and J ends lost 5 bases and 0 bases, in that order; junction bases with no gene match: 4. Germline values: CDR1 SQVTM, CDR2 ANQGSEA. The CDR3 has 16 amino acids. CDR3 DNA: TGCAGCGTTCAGGACAGGGGGAGCTCCTATAATTCACCCCTCCACTTT. This sequence encodes CSVQDRGSSYNSPLHF.

The chain combines TRBV4-1 with TRBJ1-2, with 10 bases aligning to TRBD1. The CDR3 spans 15 residues. Unmatched junction bases numbered 3, after V lost 2 bases and J lost 3 bases. The germline CDR1 and CDR2 sequences are MGHRA and YSYEKL. CDR3 sequence (DNA): TGCGCCAGCAGCCAACCGGGACAGGGGTACTATGGCTACACCTTC. This encodes CASSQPGQGYYGYTF.

The J gene is TRBJ1-4, the V gene TRBV19; the D gene is possibly TRBD1 (6 bases). CDR1 is LNHDA and CDR2 is SQIVND in the germline V gene (reference sequence). The CDR3 contains 17 residues. V lost 3 bases to trimming and J lost 1 base, with 15 bases between them. This chain's CDR3 is CASSMGQGKGTNEKLFF. CDR3 DNA: TGTGCCAGTAGTATGGGGCAGGGGAAAGGAACTAATGAAAAACTGTTTTTT.

The chain combines TRBV7-8 with TRBJ1-1; D unclear. The germline CDR1 and CDR2 sequences are SGHVS and FQNEAQ. CDR3 length equals 14 residues. Trimming removed 3 bases from V and 0 bases from J, with 8 bases in between. CDR3 region: CASSFQILNTEAFF. DNA for the CDR3: TGTGCCAGCAGCTTCCAGATTTTGAACACTGAAGCTTTCTTT.

V and J are TRBV27 and TRBJ1-1, with TRBD1 identical over 7 bases. Looked up from germline, CDR1 is MNHEY and CDR2 is SMNVEV (reference sequence). This CDR3 region has 12 residues. Trimming took 6 bases from V and 9 from J; bases not matched to a gene: 7. DNA for the CDR3: TGTGCCAGCAGCACAGGGGCCTTGAAAGCTTTCTTT. Translated, it gives CASSTGALKAFF.

V usage is TRBV15 and J usage is TRBJ1-1, with D maybe TRBD1 (6 bases). CDR1 and CDR2 (germline): LNHNV, YYDKDF (reference sequence). This CDR3 region has 13 residues. Written as DNA, the CDR3 is TGTGCTTCTTTGGGGGCGGTGAACACTGAAGCTTTCTTT. This gives the protein CASLGAVNTEAFF.

This chain joins TRBV5-1 and TRBJ1-2; D may be TRBD1 (5 bases). The CDR3 is made up of 14 amino acids. Trimming took off 4 bases at V and 1 base at J, with 11 bases between the two ends. Germline V gives CDR1 SGHRS, CDR2 YFSETQ. Here the CDR3 reads CASSVTGDNYGYTF. Here the CDR3 DNA reads TGCGCCAGCAGCGTAACAGGCGATAACTATGGCTACACCTTC.

The J gene is TRBJ1-2, the V gene TRBV11-2, with D perhaps TRBD1 (5 bases). Germline V gene sequence: CDR1 SGHAT, CDR2 FQNNGV. The CDR3 totals 13 residues. Trimming stripped 4 bases from V and 4 bases from J, with 10 bases between. As DNA, the CDR3 is TGTGCCAGCAGCTCAGGGACTCCCTATGGCTACACCTTC. The encoded protein is CASSSGTPYGYTF.

This clone was observed a single time. The V call is TRBV3-1 (or the pseudogene TRBV3-2), the J call TRBJ2-5; TRBD2 matches 10 bases. J lost 4 bases, V lost 1 base, and 3 bases had no gene match. The germline V gene has CDR1 LGHDT and CDR2 YNNKEL (reference sequence). The CDR3 runs to 15 residues. This CDR3 reads CASSQVAGGRETQYF. CDR3 nucleotides: TGTGCCAGCAGCCAAGTAGCGGGGGGTAGAGAGACCCAGTACTTC.

The CDR3 DNA is TGTGCCAGCAGCTTGGTGGCATCCAACATGAACACTGAAGCTTTCTTT. It specifies CASSLVASNMNTEAFF. The genes are TRBV5-5 and TRBJ1-1; D is uncertain. The CDR3 is 16 amino acids. Germline lookup yields CDR1 SGHKS and CDR2 YYEKEE (reference sequence). V lost 0 bases, J lost 0 bases, and 12 bases lay in between. Filled out from reference TRBV5-5 and TRBJ1-1, the complete variable domain reads DAGVTQSPTHLIKTRGQQVTLRCSPISGHKSVSWYQQVLGQGPQFIFQYYEKEERGRGNFPDRFSARQFPNYSSELNVNALLLGDSALYLCASSLVASNMNTEAFFGQGTRLTVV.

V gene TRBV24-1 combines with J gene TRBJ1-1; D call uncertain. V was shortened by 4 bases and J by 4 bases, with 9 bases between the two germline ends. The germline V gene encodes CDR1 KGHDR and CDR2 SFDVKD. This CDR3 has 13 amino acids. Written as DNA, the CDR3 is TGTGCCACCAGTGACCCTCTCGGCACTGAAGCTTTCTTT. Amino acids: CATSDPLGTEAFF.

The chain employs TRBV21-1 and TRBJ1-1; the table's D gene call, TRBD1, was not cross checked with the DNA. TRBV21-1 is reported as a pseudogene. CDR3 size: 17 residues. The CDR3 reads CASSKPRGQGAGTEAFF. In DNA, the CDR3 is TGTGCCAGCAGCAAACCAAGGGGACAGGGGGCGGGCACTGAAGCTTTCTTT.

The chain links TRBV11-2 to TRBJ2-1; 8 bases align to TRBD2. J lost 6 bases, V lost 5 bases, and 9 bases had no gene match. This CDR3 has 15 amino acids. Looked up from germline, CDR1 is SGHAT and CDR2 is FQNNGV. In nucleotides, the CDR3 is TGTGCCAGCAGCCGTTCGGTAGCGGGGCTCAATGAGCAGTTCTTC. Its translation: CASSRSVAGLNEQFF.

This clone appeared once. The CDR3 sequence: CASSQASRNTEAFF. The CDR3 nucleotides read TGCGCCAGCAGCCAAGCGTCCAGGAACACTGAAGCTTTCTTT. The chain carries TRBV4-1 and TRBJ1-1; D ambiguous. Germline CDR1 and CDR2: MGHRA and YSYEKL. The ends were cut back, 1 base at V and 1 base at J, with 7 bases in the middle. This CDR3 is built from 14 residues.

This rearrangement joins TRBV5-1 to TRBJ2-3, with 10 bases fitting TRBD2. Trimming took 0 bases from V and 1 from J; bases not matched to a gene: 5. There are 17 residues in the CDR3. Germline CDR1 and CDR2: SGHRS and YFSETQ. Written as DNA, the CDR3 is TGCGCCAGCAGCTTGGGGACTACTAGCGGGGGCACAGATACGCAGTATTTT. The encoded protein is CASSLGTTSGGTDTQYF.

The V and J genes are TRBV5-1 and TRBJ1-1, with TRBD1 as a possible D gene (5 bases). V shed 0 bases and J shed 1 base, with 10 bases lying between them. CDR1 is SGHRS and CDR2 is YFSETQ in the germline V gene. The CDR3 is 15 residues long. The DNA of the CDR3 is TGCGCCAGCAGCTTGGGACAGATCCAGAACACTGAAGCTTTCTTT. Its translation: CASSLGQIQNTEAFF.

The genes are TRBV6-5 and TRBJ1-1, with D possibly matching TRBD1 (5 bases). V dropped 2 bases and J dropped 0 bases, with 13 bases sitting between them. The CDR3 length is 16 residues. Germline V gene sequence: CDR1 MNHEY, CDR2 SVGAGI. CDR3 coding DNA: TGTGCCAGCAGTTACCCCGTATCGACAGTGAACACTGAAGCTTTCTTT. Translation: CASSYPVSTVNTEAFF.

The J gene is TRBJ2-1, the V gene TRBV27; 7 bases are shared with TRBD1. CDR3 size: 13 residues. Germline CDR1 and CDR2: MNHEY and SMNVEV (reference sequence). With 6 bases clipped from V and 5 bases from J, the junction kept 4 bases outside the gene matches. CDR3 nucleotide sequence: TGTGCCAGCAGCTTTACAGGGGACAATGAGCAGTTCTTC. Amino acid sequence: CASSFTGDNEQFF.

This clone was seen only once. V and J are TRBV7-2 and TRBJ2-1; 10 bases fit TRBD2. The J segment lost 5 bases and the V segment lost 5 bases, leaving 6 bases of the junction unmatched. Germline assignment: CDR1 SGHTA and CDR2 FQGNSA. CDR3 length equals 15 residues. The CDR3: CASSPTSGEHNEQFF. CDR3 nucleotide sequence: TGTGCCAGCAGCCCAACTAGCGGGGAACACAATGAGCAGTTCTTC.

This clone was counted only a few times. The chain joins TRBV5-1 to TRBJ2-7; TRBD2 matches 13 bases. CDR1 and CDR2 from the germline V gene are SGHRS and YFSETQ. The CDR3 extends over 15 amino acids. Trimming cost V 4 bases and J 6 bases; bases outside gene matches: 7. CDR3 loop: CASSLGLAGVSEQYV. CDR3 bases: TGCGCCAGCAGCCTCGGACTAGCGGGGGTCTCCGAGCAGTACGTC.

The chain recombines TRBV5-1 with TRBJ2-1; D perhaps matches TRBD1 (5 bases). Germline values: CDR1 SGHRS, CDR2 YFSETQ. The CDR3 covers 15 residues. V lost 4 bases to trimming and J lost 13 bases, with 24 bases between them. CDR3 nucleotides: TGCGCCAGCAGCGCTACAGGTTCCCTCAATACAAAACAGTTCTTC. Amino acid sequence: CASSATGSLNTKQFF.

In this sample, this clone turned up once. V usage is TRBV6-6 and J usage is TRBJ2-7, with D perhaps TRBD1 (6 bases). The CDR3 has 14 amino acids. Germline V lookup: CDR1 MNHNY, CDR2 SVGAGI (reference sequence). Trimming shortened V by 5 bases and J by 0 bases, and 11 bases separated the two germline ends. The CDR3 region is CASSRQGSSYEQYV. DNA for the CDR3: TGTGCCAGCAGTCGCCAGGGGAGCTCCTACGAGCAGTACGTC.

The chain has TRBV27 and TRBJ1-6, with 8 nucleotides matching TRBD1. The germline gives CDR1 MNHEY, CDR2 SMNVEV (reference sequence). The CDR3 is 15 residues long. V dropped 7 bases and J dropped 7; count of bases not matched to a gene: 9. CDR3 DNA sequence: TGTGCCAGCACCTTTGACAGGGGAAGAAATTCACCCCTCCACTTT. It is translated as CASTFDRGRNSPLHF.

The genes are TRBV13 and TRBJ2-1; the match to TRBD2 covers 8 bases. V gave up 0 bases and J gave up 3 bases; unmatched junction bases: 1. The CDR3 consists of 15 residues. The V gene's germline CDR1 is PRHDT and CDR2 FYEKMQ (reference sequence). Written as DNA, the CDR3 is TGTGCCAGCAGCTTAGGGGCGGGGGGCTACAATGAGCAGTTCTTC. Translated, it gives CASSLGAGGYNEQFF.

This clone showed up just a few times. The chain uses TRBV7-8 and TRBJ1-4, with D perhaps TRBD1 (6 bases). Trimming stripped 5 bases from V and 3 bases from J, with 13 bases between. The germline V gene encodes CDR1 SGHVS and CDR2 FQNEAQ. CDR3 size: 15 residues. CDR3 loop: CASSTGTSANEKLFF. For the CDR3, the DNA is TGTGCCAGCAGCACAGGGACCAGTGCTAATGAAAAACTGTTTTTT.

This chain connects TRBV5-4 to TRBJ2-5; 8 bases align to TRBD1. Losses at the gene ends were 4 bases for V and 5 bases for J; bases not matched to a gene: 13. The CDR3 has 16 residues. The germline V gene has CDR1 SGHNT and CDR2 YYREEE (reference sequence). CDR3 in DNA: TGTGCCAGCAGCCGCCGGACAGGGCCCGCGAGCGAGACCCAGTACTTC. Its translation: CASSRRTGPASETQYF. Full variable domain (outside the CDR3, taken from reference TRBV5-4 and TRBJ2-5): ETGVTQSPTHLIKTRGQQVTLRCSSQSGHNTVSWYQQALGQGPQFIFQYYREEENGRGNFPPRFSGLQFPNYSSELNVNALELDDSALYLCASSRRTGPASETQYFGPGTRLLVL.

The chain couples TRBV10-3 to TRBJ1-2, with D possibly TRBD1 on 5 matching bases. The CDR3 covers 14 residues. Trimming removed 8 bases at V and 4 bases at J, with 17 bases between. Germline V gives CDR1 ENHRY, CDR2 SYGVKD. DNA of the CDR3: TGTGCCATCGGGGAGGAACCGGACATCTATGGCTACACCTTC. Protein: CAIGEEPDIYGYTF.